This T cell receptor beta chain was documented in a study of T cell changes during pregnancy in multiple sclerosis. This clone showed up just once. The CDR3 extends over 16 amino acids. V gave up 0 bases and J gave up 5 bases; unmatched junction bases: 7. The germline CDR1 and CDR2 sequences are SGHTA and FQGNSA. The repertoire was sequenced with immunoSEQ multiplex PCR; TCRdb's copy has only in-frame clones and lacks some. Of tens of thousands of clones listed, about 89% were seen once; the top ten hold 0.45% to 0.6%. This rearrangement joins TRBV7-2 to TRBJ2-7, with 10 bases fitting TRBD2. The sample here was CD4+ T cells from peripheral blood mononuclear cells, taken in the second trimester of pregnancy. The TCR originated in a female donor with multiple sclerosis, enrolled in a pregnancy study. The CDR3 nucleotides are TGTGCCAGCAGCTTAGCCAATAGCGGGAGGACCCACGAGCAGTACTTC. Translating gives CASSLANSGRTHEQYF.